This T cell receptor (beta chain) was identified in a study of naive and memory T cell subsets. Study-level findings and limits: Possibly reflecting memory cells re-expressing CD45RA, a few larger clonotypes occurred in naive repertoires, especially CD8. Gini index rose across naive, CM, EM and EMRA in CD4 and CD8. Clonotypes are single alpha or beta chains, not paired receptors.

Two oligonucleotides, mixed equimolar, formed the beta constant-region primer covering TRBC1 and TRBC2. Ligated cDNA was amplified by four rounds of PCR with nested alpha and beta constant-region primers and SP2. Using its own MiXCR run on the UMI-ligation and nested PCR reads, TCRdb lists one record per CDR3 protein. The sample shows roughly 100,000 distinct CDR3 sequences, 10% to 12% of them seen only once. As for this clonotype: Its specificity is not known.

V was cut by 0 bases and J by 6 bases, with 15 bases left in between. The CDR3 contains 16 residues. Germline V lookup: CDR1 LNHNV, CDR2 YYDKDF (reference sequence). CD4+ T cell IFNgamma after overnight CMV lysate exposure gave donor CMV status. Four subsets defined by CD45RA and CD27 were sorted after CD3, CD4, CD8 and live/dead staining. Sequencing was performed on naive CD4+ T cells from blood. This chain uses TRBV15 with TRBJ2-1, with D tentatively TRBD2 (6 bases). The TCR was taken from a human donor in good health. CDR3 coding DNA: TGTGCCACCAGCAGAGATCCCCCGATTAGCGGCAATGAGCAGTTCTTC. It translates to CATSRDPPISGNEQFF.